What follows is one T cell receptor beta chain and its context. Its matching antigen is unknown. Only in-frame clones appear in the TCRdb table, and some are missing; sequencing was by immunoSEQ multiplex PCR. Here the sample spans roughly 100,000 clones, around 90% being singletons. The data are from a study of siplizumab effects on memory and regulatory T cells. Overall study findings and caveats: Siplizumab cultures yielded proliferating Tregs whose suppressive function was not confirmed.

V was shortened by 3 bases and J by 1 base, with 16 bases between the two germline ends. The CDR3 is 16 amino acids. Per germline, CDR1 ENHRY and CDR2 SYGVKD. The V call is TRBV10-3, the J call TRBJ2-7; D might be TRBD1 or TRBD2, each matching 5 bases. The sample comprised CD4+ T cells sorted from blood. The source is a human donor in good health. CDR3 loop: CAISDVSGTGSYEQYF. The CDR3 DNA reads as TGTGCCATCAGTGATGTCTCCGGGACGGGGTCCTACGAGCAGTACTTC.